Below are 29 T cell receptor beta chains sequenced from a single sample in a study of blood T cell repertoires in COVID-19. The protocol was immunoSEQ multiplex PCR, while the TCRdb copy is restricted to in-frame clones and leaves out a portion. The sample records hundreds of thousands of clones, 70% to 85% being singletons. Sequencing input: PBMCs or T cells enriched from blood (not recorded which). Receptor source: a woman between 55 and 75 years old who had recovered from COVID-19.

The chain combines TRBV5-1 with TRBJ1-1; TRBD1 aligns across 8 bases. CDR1 SGHRS and CDR2 YFSETQ come from the germline V gene. The V segment lost 3 bases and the J segment 6 bases; nucleotides outside the gene matches: 10. The CDR3 covers 15 residues. CDR3 loop: CASSWAGGADSEAFF. CDR3 DNA sequence: TGCGCCAGCAGCTGGGCAGGGGGCGCGGACTCTGAAGCTTTCTTT.

This clone has a handful of counts. The CDR3 DNA reads as TGTGCCAGCAGCCAAGGGGGTAGCGGCCTAAGCCCCCAGTACTTC. Amino acids: CASSQGGSGLSPQYF. The rearrangement links TRBV3-1 (or the pseudogene TRBV3-2) to TRBJ2-5, with D maybe TRBD2 (6 bases). From germline, CDR1 is LGHDT and CDR2 YNNKEL (reference sequence). The CDR3 length is 15 residues. Trimming shortened V by 1 base and J by 9 bases, and 18 bases separated the two germline ends.

This CDR3 is CASIAQRTSTDTQYF. The DNA for the CDR3 is TGTGCCAGCATCGCTCAGCGGACTAGCACAGATACGCAGTATTTT. The J gene is TRBJ2-3, the V gene TRBV6-5; maybe TRBD2 (5 bases). V was cut by 7 bases and J by 0 bases, with 14 bases left in between. This CDR3 is built from 15 residues. Germline V gene data show CDR1 as MNHEY and CDR2 as SVGAGI.

The chain carries TRBV7-2 and TRBJ1-5; D is ambiguous. From germline, CDR1 is SGHTA and CDR2 FQGNSA. This CDR3 is built from 14 residues. V shed 4 bases and J shed 5 bases, with 12 bases lying between them. In DNA form, the CDR3 reads TGTGCCAGCAGCTCTTTTTACAAAGATCAGCCCCAGCATTTT. Its translation is CASSSFYKDQPQHF.

The genes are TRBV7-2 and TRBJ1-5; D possibly corresponds to TRBD1 (5 bases). This CDR3 is built from 16 residues. V lost 4 bases to trimming and J lost 0 bases, with 13 bases between them. CDR1 is SGHTA and CDR2 is FQGNSA in the germline V gene. CDR3 in DNA: TGTGCCAGCAGCTCAGACAGAATTAATAGCAATCAGCCCCAGCATTTT. Translation: CASSSDRINSNQPQHF.

This chain uses TRBV7-8 with TRBJ2-4; 10 positions match TRBD2. CDR1 is SGHVS, CDR2 FQNEAQ, per germline. The V gene end was trimmed by 4 bases and the J gene end by 5 bases; junction bases not matched to a gene: 2. The CDR3 contains 14 residues. The CDR3 sequence is CASSSAGGENIQYF. The CDR3 nucleotides read TGTGCCAGCAGCTCAGCGGGGGGGGAAAACATTCAGTACTTC. The full variable domain, in which reference TRBV7-8 and TRBJ2-4 provide the parts outside the CDR3, is GAGVSQSPRYKVAKRGQDVALRCDPISGHVSLFWYQQALGQGPEFLTYFQNEAQLDKSGLPSDRFFAERPEGSVSTLKIQRTQQEDSAVYLCASSSAGGENIQYFGAGTRLSVL.

The V call is TRBV4-2, the J call TRBJ2-1; the match to TRBD2 covers 8 bases. The CDR3 contains 16 residues. Germline assignment: CDR1 LGHNA and CDR2 YNFKEQ. J gave up 8 bases and V 1 base, and 10 bases lay outside the gene matches. The CDR3 sequence: CASSQATLAGRDEQFF. The DNA for the CDR3 is TGTGCCAGCAGCCAAGCAACGCTAGCGGGCCGCGATGAGCAGTTCTTC.

This chain joins TRBV4-3 and TRBJ1-6; weak D call: TRBD1 (5 bases). The CDR3 has 13 amino acids. CDR1 is LGHNA and CDR2 is YSLEER in the germline V gene. V lost 4 bases and J 8 bases, leaving 9 bases between the germline ends. CDR3: CASSRQWDSPLHF. CDR3 in DNA: TGCGCCAGCAGCCGACAGTGGGATTCACCCCTCCACTTT.

The chain has TRBV5-4 and TRBJ2-2; 7 nucleotides match TRBD1. CDR1 SGHNT and CDR2 YYREEE come from the germline V gene (reference sequence). V dropped 4 bases and J dropped 1; count of bases not matched to a gene: 4. There are 15 residues in the CDR3. The CDR3 coding sequence is TGTGCCAGCAGCCATGGACAGGAGAACACCGGGGAGCTGTTTTTT. This gives the protein CASSHGQENTGELFF.

The rearrangement uses TRBV10-3 and TRBJ1-3, with 9 bases fitting TRBD1. V was pared by 7 bases and J by 7 bases, with 8 bases of the junction left unmatched. Germline assignment: CDR1 ENHRY and CDR2 SYGVKD. This CDR3 has 14 residues. The CDR3 coding sequence is TGTGCCATCATTACCGGGACAGGGCGGAACACCATATATTTT. Its translation: CAIITGTGRNTIYF.

Regarding this clone: Other DNA sequences in the sample encode the same CDR3. The chain has TRBV6-5 and TRBJ1-3; D possibly corresponds to TRBD1 (5 bases). From germline, CDR1 is MNHEY and CDR2 SVGAGI. V shed 9 bases and J shed 1 base, with 16 bases lying between them. The CDR3 is 15 residues long. The chain's CDR3 is CASTRGAFSGNTIYF. CDR3 bases: TGTGCCAGTACCCGTGGGGCTTTTTCTGGAAACACCATATATTTT.

This clone has just one count. The genes are TRBV20-1 and TRBJ2-1; D is unresolved. This CDR3 contains 10 residues. V gave up 5 bases and J gave up 6 bases, with 5 bases separating them. CDR1 DFQATT and CDR2 SNEGSKA come from the germline V gene (reference sequence). The CDR3 is CSAWSNEQFF. The DNA for the CDR3 is TGCAGTGCTTGGAGCAATGAGCAGTTCTTC.

This clone was found a few times. This chain joins TRBV5-1 and TRBJ1-2, with D possibly being TRBD1 (5 bases). V lost 0 bases to trimming and J lost 7 bases, with 13 bases between them. Germline assignment: CDR1 SGHRS and CDR2 YFSETQ. The CDR3 contains 14 residues. The CDR3: CASSLGAGLSGYTF. The CDR3 bases are TGCGCCAGCAGCTTGGGGGCAGGGCTTAGTGGCTACACCTTC.

This clone was detected a few times. V is TRBV6-5 and J is TRBJ1-6; 8 nucleotides line up with TRBD1. Germline lookup yields CDR1 MNHEY and CDR2 SVGAGI. Losses at the gene ends were 4 bases for V and 4 bases for J; bases not matched to a gene: 6. This CDR3 is 16 amino acids long. In DNA, the CDR3 is TGTGCCAGCAGTTCTCAAGGGACAGGTTATAATTCACCCCTCCACTTT. Translated, it gives CASSSQGTGYNSPLHF.

This chain connects TRBV2 to TRBJ1-1; maybe TRBD1 (5 bases). This CDR3 region has 14 residues. Germline V gene data show CDR1 as SNHLY and CDR2 as FYNNEI. V dropped 7 bases and J dropped 0 bases, with 12 bases sitting between them. In DNA form, the CDR3 reads TGTGCCAGCAAGACAGACGTCATGAACACTGAAGCTTTCTTT. Translated, it gives CASKTDVMNTEAFF.

The genes are TRBV20-1 and TRBJ1-1; D is undetermined. V lost 3 bases, J lost 6 bases, and 14 bases lay in between. CDR3 size: 13 residues. The germline V gene has CDR1 DFQATT and CDR2 SNEGSKA (reference sequence). The CDR3 DNA reads as TGCAGTGCTAGTATAGGCGGTTTCGCTGAAGCTTTCTTT. Translating it yields CSASIGGFAEAFF.

This rearrangement joins TRBV4-3 to TRBJ2-1; 8 bases are shared with TRBD2. Germline V gene sequence: CDR1 LGHNA, CDR2 YSLEER. The CDR3 spans 16 residues. The junction had 12 bases not matched to a gene; V was cut back by 1 base and J by 10 bases. CDR3 in DNA: TGCGCCAGCAGCCAAGGGGGCGGGGGGACCTTTCGGGAGCAGTTCTTC. Protein product: CASSQGGGGTFREQFF.

The chain recombines TRBV18 with TRBJ2-6, with 10 bases fitting TRBD1. The CDR3 length is 17 residues. Germline lookup yields CDR1 KGHSH and CDR2 LQKENI. V shed 4 bases and J 0 bases; nucleotides not matched to a gene: 3. CDR3 sequence: CASSLGQGVSGANVLTF. The CDR3 DNA is TGTGCCAGCTCACTCGGACAGGGGGTCTCTGGGGCCAACGTCCTGACTTTC.

The chain is built from TRBV15 and TRBJ1-1; 10 positions match TRBD1. This CDR3 is 15 amino acids long. V lost 4 bases and J lost 11; bases outside the gene matches: 13. The V gene's germline CDR1 is LNHNV and CDR2 YYDKDF (reference sequence). The CDR3 reads CATSKVSTGGGHAFF. The CDR3 DNA sequence: TGTGCCACCAGCAAGGTGTCGACAGGGGGCGGCCACGCTTTCTTT.

The rearrangement uses TRBV19 and TRBJ1-2; 8 bases fit TRBD1. There are 14 residues in the CDR3. The V gene's germline CDR1 is LNHDA and CDR2 SQIVND (reference sequence). The V segment lost 5 bases and the J segment 5 bases; nucleotides outside the gene matches: 7. CDR3 nucleotides: TGTGCCAGTAGTTCGACAGGGGCGCGGTATGGCTACACCTTC. It is translated as CASSSTGARYGYTF.

The chain recombines TRBV2 with TRBJ2-2; 9 bases are shared with TRBD1. This CDR3 is built from 16 residues. Looked up from germline, CDR1 is SNHLY and CDR2 is FYNNEI. V shed 4 bases, J shed 2 bases, and the junction held 5 bases outside the gene matches. The chain's CDR3 is CASSAQGARNTGELFF. The CDR3 bases are TGTGCCAGCAGTGCACAGGGGGCGCGAAACACCGGGGAGCTGTTTTTT.

This chain connects TRBV7-2 to TRBJ2-7, with a tentative D call TRBD2 (6 bases). Germline assignment: CDR1 SGHTA and CDR2 FQGNSA. V was pared by 5 bases and J by 4 bases, with 21 bases between. The CDR3 contains 16 residues. The CDR3 coding sequence is TGTGCCAGCAGCATGGGACCCGAACGGGAGAGGTACGAGCAGTACTTC. Encoded protein: CASSMGPERERYEQYF.

The chain employs TRBV21-1 and TRBJ2-7; TRBD1 reflects the table's D call only, with no check against the DNA. TRBV21-1 constitutes a pseudogene. The CDR3 consists of 16 residues. This CDR3 reads CASSTPERDRDYEQYF. As DNA, the CDR3 is TGTGCCAGCAGCACGCCTGAGAGGGACAGGGACTACGAGCAGTACTTC.

This clone has only a few counts. The chain couples TRBV9 to TRBJ1-3; TRBD1 matches 7 bases. The germline V gene encodes CDR1 SGDLS and CDR2 YYNGEE. J gave up 0 bases and V 4 bases, and 10 bases lay outside the gene matches. This CDR3 comprises 17 residues. Here the CDR3 reads CASSKTGTAYSGNTIYF. The DNA for the CDR3 is TGTGCCAGCAGCAAGACCGGGACAGCCTACTCTGGAAACACCATATATTTT. The full variable domain, completed using reference TRBV9 and TRBJ1-3, is DSGVTQTPKHLITATGQRVTLRCSPRSGDLSVYWYQQSLDQGLQFLIQYYNGEERAKGNILERFSAQQFPDLHSELNLSSLELGDSALYFCASSKTGTAYSGNTIYFGEGSWLTVV.

The chain carries TRBV12-5 and TRBJ2-2, with 11 bases aligning to TRBD2. V lost 5 bases to trimming and J lost 5 bases; unmatched junction nucleotides: 10. The germline gives CDR1 LGHNT, CDR2 FRNRAP. The CDR3 loop spans 17 amino acids. CDR3: CASGGSISSGGTGELFF. The DNA for the CDR3 is TGTGCTAGTGGTGGGTCAATTTCTAGCGGGGGGACCGGGGAGCTGTTTTTT. Drawing the rest from reference TRBV12-5 and TRBJ2-2, the complete variable domain is DARVTQTPRHKVTEMGQEVTMRCQPILGHNTVFWYRQTMMQGLELLAYFRNRAPLDDSGMPKDRFSAEMPDATLATLKIQPSEPRDSAVYFCASGGSISSGGTGELFFGEGSRLTVL.

The chain uses TRBV18 and TRBJ1-1; a possible D gene is TRBD1 (5 bases). Germline V lookup: CDR1 KGHSH, CDR2 LQKENI. CDR3 length: 14 residues. With 0 bases removed from V and 11 bases from J, the gap between germline ends came to 16 bases. This CDR3 is CASSPPIKGRDAFF. In DNA, the CDR3 is TGTGCCAGCTCACCACCAATTAAAGGCAGGGATGCTTTCTTT.

The genes are TRBV5-5 and TRBJ1-2; the D is unclear. The CDR3 length is 19 residues. V was clipped by 0 bases and J by 0 bases, with 21 bases between them. Germline V CDR1 and CDR2: SGHKS, YYEKEE (reference sequence). CDR3 in DNA: TGTGCCAGCAGCTTGGCCCAGGCCGCAGTTTCGAGAGCTAACTATGGCTACACCTTC. Protein product: CASSLAQAAVSRANYGYTF.

Points on this clone: This sample also contains other DNA sequences that code for the same CDR3. This chain connects TRBV27 to TRBJ2-5; 11 bases line up with TRBD1. This CDR3 has 14 residues. Germline loops: CDR1 MNHEY, CDR2 SMNVEV (reference sequence). J gave up 5 bases and V 4 bases, and 3 bases lay outside the gene matches. The CDR3 bases are TGTGCCAGCAGTTGGACAGGGGGCCGGGAGACCCAGTACTTC. It encodes CASSWTGGRETQYF.

The chain combines TRBV7-2 with TRBJ2-7, with D possibly being TRBD1 (6 bases). The V gene lost 5 bases and the J gene lost 2 bases, with 16 bases spanning the gap. CDR3 length: 15 residues. Germline V gene sequence: CDR1 SGHTA, CDR2 FQGNSA. DNA of the CDR3: TGTGCCAGCAGCCAAGCCGGGACACCAGCCTACGAGCAGTACTTC. It specifies CASSQAGTPAYEQYF. Full variable domain (rest looked up from reference TRBV7-2 and TRBJ2-7): GAGVSQSPSNKVTEKGKDVELRCDPISGHTALYWYRQSLGQGLEFLIYFQGNSAPDKSGLPSDRFSAERTGGSVSTLTIQRTQQEDSAVYLCASSQAGTPAYEQYFGPGTRLTVT.